This entry is about one T cell receptor (beta chain). This record comes from a study of blood T cell repertoires in COVID-19. Overall study context: COVID-19 samples collected from the United States, Italy and Spain covered acute and convalescent phases. PBMCs, B-cell-depleted T cells, or T cells were the source of the cDNA or gDNA that made up the material.

The germline V gene encodes CDR1 MNHEY and CDR2 SVGAGI. Between the trimmed V and J ends, which lost 5 bases and 3 bases, there was a span of 15 bases. The CDR3 sequence is 15 residues long. Methods used by the authors: For nucleated cells, counts were estimated from reference gene primer amplification. TCRdb's copy holds only in-frame clones and misses some; the assay was immunoSEQ multiplex PCR. V and J calls and clone size come straight from that table; D and trimming were deduced from the DNA. Among roughly 250,000 clones listed, around nine tenths were seen once. V is TRBV6-5 and J is TRBJ2-3, with D possibly matching TRBD2 (6 bases). The sequence came from a man aged 40-49 years who had recovered from COVID-19. Sequences were obtained from peripheral blood. The DNA of the CDR3 is TGTGCCAGCAGTACCTCCCAGGGAGGTACAGATACGCAGTATTTT. Protein sequence: CASSTSQGGTDTQYF.